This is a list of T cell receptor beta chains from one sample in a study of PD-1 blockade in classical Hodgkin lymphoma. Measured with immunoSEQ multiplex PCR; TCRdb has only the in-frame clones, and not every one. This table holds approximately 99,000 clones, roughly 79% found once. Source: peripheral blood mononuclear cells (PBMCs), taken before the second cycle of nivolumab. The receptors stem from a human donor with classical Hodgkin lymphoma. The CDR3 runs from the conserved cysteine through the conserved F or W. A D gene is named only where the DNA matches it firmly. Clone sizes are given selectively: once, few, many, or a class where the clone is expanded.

TGTGCCAGCAGCGGATGGCGGGGCGCTTCCTACAATGGGCAGTTCTTC | CASSGWRGASYNGQFF | TRBJ2-1 | . | . | TRBV9
TGTGCCAGCACTTTTAGGGGGCGGCCCGGCTACGAGCAGTACTTC | CASTFRGRPGYEQYF | TRBJ2-7 | TRBD1 | . | TRBV28
TGTGCCATCAGTTGGACAGGGGGGAACACCGGGGAGCTGTTTTTT | CAISWTGGNTGELFF | TRBJ2-2 | TRBD1 | . | TRBV10-3
TGTGCCAGCAGCGTAGTGGGCTCGGTCGGCGAGCAGTACTTC | CASSVVGSVGEQYF | TRBJ2-7 | . | . | TRBV7-9
TGTGCCAGCAGCTCCACAACTAACTATGGCTACACCTTC | CASSSTTNYGYTF | TRBJ1-2 | . | . | TRBV7-9
TGTGCCACCAGTGACAGGGGGGACTATGGCTACACCTTC | CATSDRGDYGYTF | TRBJ1-2 | TRBD1 | few | TRBV15
TGCAGTGCTTGGAATGAAAAACTGTTTTTT | CSAWNEKLFF | TRBJ1-4 | . | . | TRBV20-1
TGTGCCACCAGCAGAGGCGGGAGGGCCCAGGAGCAGTTCTTC | CATSRGGRAQEQFF | TRBJ2-1 | TRBD2 | . | TRBV15
TGTGCCACCAGCAGAGGCCCAACAACAATGGATGAGCAGTTCTTC | CATSRGPTTMDEQFF | TRBJ2-1 | . | . | TRBV15
TGTGCCATCGGAGCGAGCTCCTACAATGAGCAGTTCTTC | CAIGASSYNEQFF | TRBJ2-1 | . | . | TRBV10-3
TGTGCCAGCACCCTCCGACAGAGCAATCAGCCCCAGCATTTT | CASTLRQSNQPQHF | TRBJ1-5 | . | . | TRBV28
TGTGCCTGGGGACTAGCGGGAGTGCAAGAGACCCAGTACTTC | CAWGLAGVQETQYF | TRBJ2-5 | TRBD2 | once | TRBV30
TGTGCCAGCTCACCACCGAACGAAGTCTACGAGCAGTACTTC | CASSPPNEVYEQYF | TRBJ2-7 | . | . | TRBV18
TGTGCCAGCAGCCGATCGACAGGAAACACTGAAGCTTTCTTT | CASSRSTGNTEAFF | TRBJ1-1 | . | . | TRBV9
TGTGCCAGCAGCATCCAAAGGGACACTGAAGCTTTCTTT | CASSIQRDTEAFF | TRBJ1-1 | . | . | TRBV11-3
TGTGCCAGCAGTTACGACCGTGAGCAGTTCTTC | CASSYDREQFF | TRBJ2-1 | . | few | TRBV6-6
TGTGCCAGCACCGCGCGCGGCACAGATACGCAGTATTTT | CASTARGTDTQYF | TRBJ2-3 | . | . | TRBV7-6
TGCGCCAGCAGCCCGGTAGGTAGCGGGATGAAAGACAATGAGCAGTTCTTC | CASSPVGSGMKDNEQFF | TRBJ2-1 | TRBD2 | once | TRBV5-1
TGTGCCAGCAGCTGGGGGGCATCAAGCGGGGAGCTGTTTTTT | CASSWGASSGELFF | TRBJ2-2 | . | . | TRBV7-3
TGTGCCAGCAGCGTAGGGTGGAGTTCCCCGGCGGATACGCAGTATTTT | CASSVGWSSPADTQYF | TRBJ2-3 | . | . | TRBV9
TGTGCCAGCAGTATACGGGACGGGTTCTACGAGTGGCAGTACTTC | CASSIRDGFYEWQYF | TRBJ2-7 | . | . | TRBV28
TGCGCCAGCAGCGATGCGCATGGGAGGAGGAACCAAGAGACCCAGTACTTC | CASSDAHGRRNQETQYF | TRBJ2-5 | . | few | TRBV5-1
TGTGCCAGCAGCCCCAATAAGGGGGGGACTCTCAATGAGCAGTTCTTC | CASSPNKGGTLNEQFF | TRBJ2-1 | . | few | TRBV7-3
TGTGCCATCACGGGTTTGGACCGAGGGGGTGAGCAGTTCTTC | CAITGLDRGGEQFF | TRBJ2-1 | . | . | TRBV10-3
TGCGCCAGCAGCGCACGACAGTTCAATGAGCAGTTCTTC | CASSARQFNEQFF | TRBJ2-1 | . | . | TRBV5-1
TGCGCCAGCAGCCCCGGAGCTAGGGGGGAGCTGTTTTTT | CASSPGARGELFF | TRBJ2-2 | . | . | TRBV5-1
TGTGCCATCAGTGCACTAGCGGAGACCTTCGGGGAGCTGTTTTTT | CAISALAETFGELFF | TRBJ2-2 | TRBD2 | . | TRBV10-3
TGTGCCAGCAGTTACTCGAGGGGCGGGGGGGAGACCCAGTACTTC | CASSYSRGGGETQYF | TRBJ2-5 | TRBD2 | few | TRBV6-5
TGTGCCAGCTCGGATGGGACTGGCAACACCGGGGAGCTGTTTTTT | CASSDGTGNTGELFF | TRBJ2-2 | . | . | TRBV18
TGTGCCAGCAGCTCCGGGGGCAGGGTGGTCCAGTTTCCTTTT | CASSSGGRVVQFPF | TRBJ1-5 | . | . | TRBV5-8
TGTGCCAGTAGTATTCACATAGGTTCGACCGGGGAGCTGTTTTTT | CASSIHIGSTGELFF | TRBJ2-2 | . | . | TRBV19
TGTGCCAGCACCCGGATGCTCGGGGCCAACGTCCTGACTTTC | CASTRMLGANVLTF | TRBJ2-6 | . | . | TRBV6-5
TGTGCCAGCAGCCAAGGTCACGTGGGGTACACAGATACGCAGTATTTT | CASSQGHVGYTDTQYF | TRBJ2-3 | . | once | TRBV4-2
TGTGCCAGCCGAACCGGGACAGGTTCGACCTACGAGCAGTACTTC | CASRTGTGSTYEQYF | TRBJ2-7 | TRBD1 | once | TRBV6-1
TGTGCCAGCAGTGAAATCGCTACCGGGAGCCGAAACACCATATATTTT | CASSEIATGSRNTIYF | TRBJ1-3 | . | . | TRBV6-1
TGTGCCAGCTCACCGACAGGGCAGGACTATGGCTACACCTTC | CASSPTGQDYGYTF | TRBJ1-2 | TRBD1 | . | TRBV18
TGTGCCAGCAGTGAACCCCGGGGGGGGGCCTACAATGAGCAGTTCTTC | CASSEPRGGAYNEQFF | TRBJ2-1 | TRBD2 | once | TRBV25-1
TGTGCCAGCAGCGAGGGGACAGCGAATAGAGAAAAACTGTTTTTT | CASSEGTANREKLFF | TRBJ1-4 | TRBD1 | . | TRBV9
TGTGCCAGCGGGATTATGGGGAACACTGAAGCTTTCTTT | CASGIMGNTEAFF | TRBJ1-1 | . | . | TRBV7-2
TGTGCCAGTAGTCTACAGGGTAACGAGCAGTACTTC | CASSLQGNEQYF | TRBJ2-7 | . | . | TRBV19
TGTGCCAGCAGCTTGGGGGGTGCTGCGCAGTACTTC | CASSLGGAAQYF | TRBJ2-7 | . | . | TRBV11-2
TGTGCCAGCAGAGCGGGGACTAGCGGGCCAGATACGCAGTATTTT | CASRAGTSGPDTQYF | TRBJ2-3 | TRBD2 | . | TRBV6-6
TGTGCCAGCAGTCCGCCCCGTGGAACCACCATATATTTT | CASSPPRGTTIYF | TRBJ1-3 | . | . | TRBV28
TGTGCCAGTAGTATGTGGGGCAGTAATGAAAAACTGTTTTTT | CASSMWGSNEKLFF | TRBJ1-4 | . | . | TRBV19
TGTGCCAGCAGCTTAGCGACCAGGAAGGACTATGGCTACACCTTC | CASSLATRKDYGYTF | TRBJ1-2 | . | . | TRBV7-2
TGTGCCAGCAGCTCGTTAGCGGTCCACACAGATACGCAGTATTTT | CASSSLAVHTDTQYF | TRBJ2-3 | . | . | TRBV5-4
TGTGCCAGTAGTAATGGCCCCAGCCCCTTTGGCAATGAGCAGTTCTTC | CASSNGPSPFGNEQFF | TRBJ2-1 | . | . | TRBV19
TGTGCCAGTAGTACCCAAGGACAGGGCATGCAGATTCAGTACTTC | CASSTQGQGMQIQYF | TRBJ2-4 | TRBD1 | . | TRBV19
TGTGCCAGCAGCGAGCGAGAAGAACCCCCCCGCACCGGGGAGCTGTTTTTT | CASSEREEPPRTGELFF | TRBJ2-2 | . | . | TRBV9
TGTGCCAGCAGTGCATGGGTACCCGCGAACACCGGGGAGCTGTTTTTT | CASSAWVPANTGELFF | TRBJ2-2 | . | . | TRBV2
TGTGCCACCAGCACCCTGGGAGCAGCGGGCACTGACACTGAAGCTTTCTTT | CATSTLGAAGTDTEAFF | TRBJ1-1 | . | . | TRBV15
TGTGCCTGGAGTGTACGGGGTCACCGTGGCTACACCTTC | CAWSVRGHRGYTF | TRBJ1-2 | . | . | TRBV30
TGTGCCAGTAGTCGCGGACAAGGAAGCTCTGGAAACACCATATATTTT | CASSRGQGSSGNTIYF | TRBJ1-3 | . | . | TRBV19